A few counts support the clone carrying this T cell receptor (beta chain). Its matching antigen is unknown. The data derive from a study of CD8+ T cells in alopecia areata. In the study overall: Tofacitinib treatment spanned 6 to 18 months, with 6 months off drug afterward. Study-level findings and limits: Especially in alopecia totalis/universalis, lesional scalp showed greater clonality than normal scalp did.

Following RNA extraction, reverse transcription yielded cDNA that acted as the sequencing template. Data came from immunoSEQ multiplex PCR; TCRdb stores just in-frame clones and leaves some out. The sample yields 140,000 to 150,000 clones, about 60% seen once. Germline CDR1 is SGHRS and CDR2 is YFSETQ. The length of the CDR3 is 15 residues. Unmatched junction bases numbered 9, after V lost 4 bases and J lost 3 bases. The material was CD4+ T cells sorted from blood, obtained at week 0. The chain combines TRBV5-1 with TRBJ2-5, with 7 bases lining up with TRBD1. The receptor's source is a human donor with alopecia areata. CDR3 in amino acids: CASSEGTARKETQYF. Written as DNA, the CDR3 is TGCGCCAGCAGCGAAGGGACAGCCCGAAAAGAGACCCAGTACTTC. Looking up the rest from reference TRBV5-1 and TRBJ2-5 gives the full variable domain: KAGVTQTPRYLIKTRGQQVTLSCSPISGHRSVSWYQQTPGQGLQFLFEYFSETQRNKGNFPGRFSGRQFSNSRSEMNVSTLELGDSALYLCASSEGTARKETQYFGPGTRLLVL.